This entry is about one TCR beta chain. This sample is drawn from a study of blood T cell repertoires in COVID-19. Study-wide context: Material from acute and convalescent COVID-19 was sourced from the United States, Italy and Spain. Nucleic acid was either cDNA or gDNA, and it came from T cells, B-cell-depleted T cells, or PBMCs.

The CDR3 is made up of 13 amino acids. Germline values: CDR1 MNHNS, CDR2 SASEGT. V lost 2 bases, J lost 5 bases, and 9 bases lay in between. Only in-frame clones appear in the TCRdb table, and some are missing; sequencing was by immunoSEQ multiplex PCR. Of about 82,000 clones listed, roughly four fifths are singletons. This receptor was identified in a man between 45 and 60 years old with active or convalescent COVID-19. The specimen was peripheral blood. The chain has TRBV6-1 and TRBJ2-5; D is uncertain. Here the CDR3 reads CASSEQVAETQYF. For the CDR3, the DNA is TGTGCCAGCAGTGAACAGGTGGCGGAGACCCAGTACTTC.